These 32 T cell receptor beta chains came from one sample sequenced in a study of identical twins. TCRdb independently ran MiXCR on the 5' RACE reads; one entry per CDR3 protein. The profile covers about 530,000 distinct CDR3 sequences, with more than 20% appearing a single time and approximately 0.52% taken by the ten largest. The data also belong to a second study, concerning yellow fever vaccine responses in identical twins.

The source material was CD4+ T cells sorted from blood. These receptors were obtained from a woman between 18 and 29 years old in good health.

This clonotype was observed once. The CDR3 DNA reads TGTGCCAGCACACAAGGAAGGGCCAACGTCCTGACTTTC. Translated: CASTQGRANVLTF. This chain links TRBV7-8 with TRBJ2-6; D is uncertain. In germline, CDR1 is SGHVS, CDR2 FQNEAQ. This CDR3 is built from 13 residues. V was clipped by 7 bases and J by 5 bases, with 9 bases between them.

A few counts support this clonotype. The genes are TRBV5-1 and TRBJ1-4, with 8 bases matching TRBD1. CDR1 and CDR2 from the germline V gene are SGHRS and YFSETQ. With 4 bases clipped from V and 5 bases from J, the junction kept 7 bases outside the gene matches. The CDR3 runs 15 residues. The CDR3 DNA follows: TGCGCCAGCAGCCGAACAGGGGGTCAGAATGAAAAACTGTTTTTT. Amino acids: CASSRTGGQNEKLFF.

This clonotype was recorded a few times. This chain joins TRBV11-2 and TRBJ2-5; 7 nucleotides agree with TRBD2. This CDR3 is 14 amino acids long. The J segment lost 7 bases and the V segment lost 5 bases, leaving 10 bases of the junction unmatched. Germline values: CDR1 SGHAT, CDR2 FQNNGV. This CDR3 reads CASSAPGLEATQYF. In DNA form, the CDR3 reads TGTGCCAGCAGCGCACCCGGACTAGAAGCGACCCAGTACTTC. The complete variable domain, with remaining parts taken from reference TRBV11-2 and TRBJ2-5, reads EAGVAQSPRYKIIEKRQSVAFWCNPISGHATLYWYQQILGQGPKLLIQFQNNGVVDDSQLPKDRFSAERLKGVDSTLKIQPAKLEDSAVYLCASSAPGLEATQYFGPGTRLLVL.

The rearrangement joins TRBV5-1 to TRBJ2-4, with D uncertain. This CDR3 region has 16 residues. Trimming took 0 bases from V and 0 from J, leaving 10 bases between them. Per the germline V gene, CDR1 is SGHRS and CDR2 is YFSETQ. The CDR3 region is CASSLALSGAKNIQYF. DNA of the CDR3: TGCGCCAGCAGCTTGGCCTTATCGGGAGCCAAAAACATTCAGTACTTC.

The table lists this clonotype with a few counts. The gene calls are TRBV20-1 and TRBJ2-5; D unclear. V was cut by 6 bases and J by 2 bases, with 10 bases left in between. There are 12 residues in the CDR3. Germline values: CDR1 DFQATT, CDR2 SNEGSKA (reference sequence). The CDR3 nucleotides read TGCAGTGCCAAATGGAATCAAGAGACCCAGTACTTC. It codes for CSAKWNQETQYF.

The chain uses TRBV12-3 or TRBV12-4 and TRBJ2-3, with 7 positions matching TRBD2. J gave up 4 bases and V 3 bases, and 10 bases lay outside the gene matches. The CDR3 is made up of 16 amino acids. CDR3 sequence (DNA): TGTGCCAGCAGTTTGATGGGAGGGGTTGTGGCAGATACGCAGTATTTT. Translated, it gives CASSLMGGVVADTQYF.

This clonotype was observed a handful of times. The chain joins TRBV5-1 to TRBJ1-1, with TRBD1 identical over 11 bases. Germline trimming cut 0 bases from V and 1 base from J; bases unmatched to any gene: 5. CDR3 size: 17 residues. Germline V gives CDR1 SGHRS, CDR2 YFSETQ. As DNA, the CDR3 is TGCGCCAGCAGCTTGGCCGGGACAGGGGGTCCGAACACTGAAGCTTTCTTT. Protein: CASSLAGTGGPNTEAFF. Looking up the rest from reference TRBV5-1 and TRBJ1-1 gives the full variable domain: KAGVTQTPRYLIKTRGQQVTLSCSPISGHRSVSWYQQTPGQGLQFLFEYFSETQRNKGNFPGRFSGRQFSNSRSEMNVSTLELGDSALYLCASSLAGTGGPNTEAFFGQGTRLTVV.

This clonotype was seen more than once but under ten times. The V and J genes are TRBV5-1 and TRBJ2-5; 15 nucleotides match TRBD2. The CDR3 runs 17 residues. Per germline, CDR1 SGHRS and CDR2 YFSETQ. After removal of 0 bases from V and 4 bases from J, the junction contained 4 bases not matched to a gene. The CDR3 loop reads CASSLGGLAGGRETQYF. As DNA, the CDR3 is TGCGCCAGCAGCTTGGGCGGACTAGCGGGAGGGAGAGAGACCCAGTACTTC.

This clonotype was observed a handful of times. This chain joins TRBV6-5 and TRBJ2-4; no definite D call. Trimming shortened V by 2 bases and J by 5 bases, and 10 bases separated the two germline ends. CDR1 is MNHEY, CDR2 SVGAGI, per germline. The CDR3 length is 14 residues. The CDR3 DNA reads TGTGCCAGCAGTTACCCGGACGGGCAAAACATTCAGTACTTC. Its translation: CASSYPDGQNIQYF.

V gene TRBV5-1 combines with J gene TRBJ2-1; maybe TRBD2 (6 bases). This CDR3 comprises 16 residues. The V end was cut by 1 base, the J end by 1 base, with 12 bases between. The germline gives CDR1 SGHRS, CDR2 YFSETQ. CDR3: CASSLPGGRSYNEQFF. The CDR3, as DNA: TGCGCCAGCAGCTTGCCAGGAGGGAGGTCCTACAATGAGCAGTTCTTC.

The chain employs TRBV28 and TRBJ2-2, with TRBD1 matching over 7 bases. Germline lookup yields CDR1 MDHEN and CDR2 SYDVKM. With 3 bases clipped from V and 4 bases from J, the junction kept 8 bases outside the gene matches. The CDR3 extends over 16 amino acids. CDR3 coding DNA: TGTGCCAGCAGTTTCAGACAGGGTTTGGCCACCGGGGAGCTGTTTTTT. Its protein is CASSFRQGLATGELFF. The whole variable domain, remainder taken from reference TRBV28 and TRBJ2-2, is DVKVTQSSRYLVKRTGEKVFLECVQDMDHENMFWYRQDPGLGLRLIYFSYDVKMKEKGDIPEGYSVSREKKERFSLILESASTNQTSMYLCASSFRQGLATGELFFGEGSRLTVL.

Ten or more counts support this clonotype. A junction end diverges from the germline sequence, so it may reflect a read error. CDR3 bases: TGCGCCAGCAGCTTGACAAGGAACACCGGGGAGCTGTTTTTT. Translating gives CASSLTRNTGELFF. The chain couples TRBV7-3 to TRBJ2-2; D gene uncertain. The CDR3 extends over 14 amino acids. Germline V gene lookup returns CDR1 SGHTA and CDR2 FQGTGA.

The chain is built from TRBV3-1 and TRBJ2-5; 14 bases match TRBD2. CDR3 length: 17 amino acids. The V segment lost 6 bases and the J segment 7 bases; nucleotides outside the gene matches: 13. Germline loops: CDR1 LGHDT, CDR2 YNNKEL (reference sequence). CDR3 coding DNA: TGTGCCAGCAGGCGACGTACCGGGACTAGCGGGGGAAGGACCCAGTACTTC. Its translation: CASRRRTGTSGGRTQYF.

The chain carries TRBV2 and TRBJ1-6, with D possibly being TRBD1 (5 bases). The CDR3 has 15 amino acids. The V gene lost 5 bases and the J gene lost 4 bases, with 12 bases spanning the gap. Germline V gene lookup returns CDR1 SNHLY and CDR2 FYNNEI. The CDR3 bases are TGTGCCAGCAGTCCTACCGGGACTTATAATTCACCCCTCCACTTT. Protein sequence: CASSPTGTYNSPLHF.

Only a few counts were recorded for this clonotype. The chain combines TRBV12-3 or TRBV12-4 with TRBJ1-4, with D possibly matching TRBD1 (5 bases). The CDR3 runs 14 residues. V dropped 6 bases and J dropped 8 bases, with 16 bases sitting between them. The CDR3 spells CASSRVGVSEKLFF. CDR3 bases: TGTGCCAGCAGCCGAGTAGGGGTGAGCGAAAAACTGTTTTTT.

This clonotype was recorded a few times. This sequence joins TRBV28 and TRBJ2-7; TRBD2 matches at 9 bases. This CDR3 contains 18 residues. The junction had 16 bases not matched to a gene; V was cut back by 5 bases and J by 2 bases. The germline gives CDR1 MDHEN, CDR2 SYDVKM. In nucleotides, the CDR3 is TGTGCCAGCAGTCCCGAGTGGGCTAGCGGGATCGTTGCCTACGAGCAGTACTTC. Residues: CASSPEWASGIVAYEQYF.

This clonotype turned up a few times. V and J are TRBV20-1 and TRBJ2-1, with 9 positions matching TRBD1. Unmatched junction bases numbered 15, after V lost 6 bases and J lost 9 bases. The V gene's germline CDR1 is DFQATT and CDR2 SNEGSKA (reference sequence). The CDR3 is 15 amino acids. The CDR3 is CSATPPGTGLVEQFF. The CDR3 bases are TGCAGTGCCACCCCTCCCGGGACAGGGCTGGTTGAGCAGTTCTTC.

This clonotype occurred many times. This sequence joins TRBV5-1 and TRBJ2-1; D unclear. Germline V gene sequence: CDR1 SGHRS, CDR2 YFSETQ. Trimming pared 0 bases from V and 4 bases from J, leaving 8 bases between. CDR3 length equals 14 residues. The CDR3 DNA sequence: TGCGCCAGCAGCTTGGAGGGATCGTACAATGAGCAGTTCTTC. Translation gives CASSLEGSYNEQFF. Filled out from reference TRBV5-1 and TRBJ2-1, the complete variable domain reads KAGVTQTPRYLIKTRGQQVTLSCSPISGHRSVSWYQQTPGQGLQFLFEYFSETQRNKGNFPGRFSGRQFSNSRSEMNVSTLELGDSALYLCASSLEGSYNEQFFGPGTRLTVL.

This clonotype was seen repeatedly, ten times or more. The chain couples TRBV7-6 to TRBJ1-1; 10 nucleotides agree with TRBD1. The V gene's germline CDR1 is SGHVS and CDR2 FNYEAQ. The CDR3 has 16 residues. J lost 4 bases, V lost 4 bases, and 9 bases had no gene match. The CDR3 DNA is TGTGCCAGCAGCTCCGGGTGGGACAGGGGTGGCACTGAAGCTTTCTTT. It specifies CASSSGWDRGGTEAFF.

In this sample, this clonotype turned up a few times. The chain recombines TRBV7-2 with TRBJ2-3; 10 bases align to TRBD2. Germline values: CDR1 SGHTA, CDR2 FQGNSA. This CDR3 spans 16 amino acids. Trimming cost V 5 bases and J 1 base; bases outside gene matches: 6. The CDR3 reads CASSTPGTSGTDTQYF. CDR3 coding DNA: TGTGCCAGCAGCACCCCCGGGACTAGCGGCACAGATACGCAGTATTTT.

The chain combines TRBV28 with TRBJ2-1; TRBD2 aligns across 9 bases. The CDR3 has 18 residues. Germline V gene data show CDR1 as MDHEN and CDR2 as SYDVKM. V was clipped by 6 bases and J by 0 bases; unmatched bases: 12. The CDR3, as DNA: TGTGCCAGCAGCCTCACCGGAGGTAGCGGGAGCTCCTACAATGAGCAGTTCTTC. This codes for CASSLTGGSGSSYNEQFF. Using reference TRBV28 and TRBJ2-1 for the parts outside the CDR3, the full variable domain is DVKVTQSSRYLVKRTGEKVFLECVQDMDHENMFWYRQDPGLGLRLIYFSYDVKMKEKGDIPEGYSVSREKKERFSLILESASTNQTSMYLCASSLTGGSGSSYNEQFFGPGTRLTVL.

This clonotype was counted between two and nine times. This chain joins TRBV12-3 or TRBV12-4 and TRBJ2-3; 12 bases align to TRBD2. J lost 4 bases, V lost 1 base, and 6 bases had no gene match. The CDR3 has 17 residues. The CDR3 DNA reads as TGTGCCAGCAGTTTAGGGCTAGCGGGAGGGCCAGCAGATACGCAGTATTTT. Translating gives CASSLGLAGGPADTQYF.

V is TRBV6-1 and J is TRBJ2-1; no reliable D call. The V end was cut by 3 bases, the J end by 5 bases, with 8 bases between. CDR3 length equals 13 residues. Germline lookup yields CDR1 MNHNS and CDR2 SASEGT. CDR3 coding DNA: TGTGCCAGCAGTGATTACCCCCACAATGAGCAGTTCTTC. This translates into CASSDYPHNEQFF.

The chain links TRBV10-3 to TRBJ1-2; D is perhaps TRBD1 (6 bases). The CDR3 sequence is 13 residues long. The germline CDR1 and CDR2 sequences are ENHRY and SYGVKD. V dropped 0 bases and J dropped 4 bases, with 6 bases sitting between them. CDR3 in DNA: TGTGCCATCAGTGAGTCGACAGGCTATGGCTACACCTTC. Encoded protein: CAISESTGYGYTF.

The gene calls are TRBV12-3 or TRBV12-4 and TRBJ2-7; no clear D gene. V was cut by 2 bases and J by 2 bases, with 10 bases left in between. The CDR3 runs 14 residues. The CDR3 coding sequence is TGTGCCAGCAGTTTAAATGGGGAAACCTACGAGCAGTACTTC. Protein product: CASSLNGETYEQYF.

This clonotype was counted a few times. The chain employs TRBV7-9 and TRBJ1-1; no definite D call. Germline CDR1 reads SEHNR; CDR2 reads FQNEAQ (reference sequence). Trimming removed 3 bases at V and 0 bases at J, with 11 bases between. The CDR3 runs to 15 residues. CDR3 residues: CASSFRGGLNTEAFF. Here the CDR3 DNA reads TGTGCCAGCAGCTTCCGTGGTGGCTTGAACACTGAAGCTTTCTTT. The whole variable domain, filled in from reference TRBV7-9 and TRBJ1-1, reads DTGVSQNPRHKITKRGQNVTFRCDPISEHNRLYWYRQTLGQGPEFLTYFQNEAQLEKSRLLSDRFSAERPKGSFSTLEIQRTEQGDSAMYLCASSFRGGLNTEAFFGQGTRLTVV.

This clonotype has just a few counts. The J gene is TRBJ2-3, the V gene TRBV12-3 or TRBV12-4, with 7 bases matching TRBD2. V was clipped by 8 bases and J by 4 bases; unmatched bases: 15. The CDR3 spans 16 residues. The CDR3 nucleotides read TGTGCCAGCTGGCGGGGGAGGGACCCTATCTCAGATACGCAGTATTTT. It codes for CASWRGRDPISDTQYF.

The V call is TRBV11-2, the J call TRBJ2-3; D is unresolved. CDR3 length: 16 residues. Germline CDR1 reads SGHAT; CDR2 reads FQNNGV. V dropped 2 bases and J dropped 3 bases, with 15 bases sitting between them. The CDR3 here is CASSLWLSAKTDTQYF. In DNA form, the CDR3 reads TGTGCCAGCAGCTTATGGCTATCGGCCAAAACAGATACGCAGTATTTT.

The chain carries TRBV24-1 and TRBJ2-1; D is undetermined. V lost 3 bases to trimming and J lost 0 bases, with 14 bases between them. Germline CDR1 is KGHDR and CDR2 is SFDVKD. The CDR3 contains 17 residues. Written as DNA, the CDR3 is TGTGCCACCAGTGATCCCGCCCCCAAAAGCTCCTACAATGAGCAGTTCTTC. It encodes CATSDPAPKSSYNEQFF.

This clonotype was seen a handful of times. The chain employs TRBV27 and TRBJ2-3; TRBD1 might be the D (5 bases). Germline V lookup: CDR1 MNHEY, CDR2 SMNVEV (reference sequence). The CDR3 has 14 residues. The ends were cut back, 2 bases at V and 2 bases at J, with 8 bases in the middle. The chain's CDR3 is CASSLRQYTDTQYF. Written as DNA, the CDR3 is TGTGCCAGCAGTTTAAGACAGTACACAGATACGCAGTATTTT.

V is TRBV20-1 and J is TRBJ1-4; tentatively, D is TRBD1 (6 bases). V lost 2 bases and J 8 bases, leaving 18 bases between the germline ends. The CDR3 is 15 residues long. Germline CDR1 and CDR2: DFQATT and SNEGSKA (reference sequence). CDR3 in DNA: TGCAGTGCTAGATTGGGGGGCCTACGGCAGGAAAAACTGTTTTTT. This gives the protein CSARLGGLRQEKLFF.

The chain employs TRBV6-2 or TRBV6-3 and TRBJ2-1; 9 positions agree with TRBD2. Germline assignment: CDR1 MNHEY and CDR2 SVGEGT. The CDR3 spans 14 residues. With V trimmed by 6 bases and J by 12 bases, 12 bases remained unmatched. CDR3 sequence reads: CASSSTSRGGTQFF. Written as DNA, the CDR3 is TGTGCCAGCAGCTCAACTTCGCGGGGGGGAACGCAGTTCTTC.